What follows are 12 T cell receptor beta chains derived from one specimen sequenced in a study of blood T cell repertoires in COVID-19. Here immunoSEQ multiplex PCR was the method, and the copy in TCRdb shows in-frame clones only, minus some. The sample consists of 57,000 or so clones, 70% to 85% of them appearing once. The sequencing sample was made of peripheral blood. These receptors came from a man aged 60-69 years with acute or convalescent COVID-19.

The chain is built from TRBV28 and TRBJ2-7; 9 bases agree with TRBD2. V lost 1 base and J lost 5; bases outside the gene matches: 15. Germline V gene data show CDR1 as MDHEN and CDR2 as SYDVKM. There are 18 residues in the CDR3. The CDR3 DNA follows: TGTGCCAGCAGTTTATTGCCCCCCAATAGCGGGAGATCCCACGAGCAGTACTTC. Translated, it gives CASSLLPPNSGRSHEQYF.

This sequence joins TRBV6-4 and TRBJ2-1; maybe TRBD1 (5 bases). CDR3 length: 14 residues. The germline CDR1 and CDR2 sequences are MRHNA and SNTAGT. Deletions cut 6 bases from V and 6 bases from J, with 15 bases between. The chain's CDR3 is CASRSAPDSNEQFF. The CDR3 nucleotides are TGTGCCAGCAGGAGTGCCCCCGACAGCAATGAGCAGTTCTTC.

This chain links TRBV6-6 with TRBJ2-1, with 10 bases identical to TRBD2. The CDR3 is made up of 15 amino acids. Germline trimming cut 2 bases from V and 5 bases from J; bases unmatched to any gene: 3. Germline V gene data show CDR1 as MNHNY and CDR2 as SVGAGI (reference sequence). CDR3 sequence: CASSYGLAGDNEQFF. CDR3 DNA: TGTGCCAGCAGTTACGGGCTAGCGGGGGACAATGAGCAGTTCTTC.

This clone appeared a few times. The chain recombines TRBV7-2 with TRBJ2-7, with 7 positions matching TRBD1. The CDR3 totals 14 residues. CDR1 is SGHTA, CDR2 FQGNSA, per germline. The ends lost 0 bases at V and 2 bases at J; junction bases unmatched: 1. The CDR3 DNA is TGTGCCAGCAGCTTAGCGAGGGGGCCCTACGAGCAGTACTTC. This codes for CASSLARGPYEQYF. Together with reference TRBV7-2 and TRBJ2-7, the CDR3 gives the full variable domain: GAGVSQSPSNKVTEKGKDVELRCDPISGHTALYWYRQSLGQGLEFLIYFQGNSAPDKSGLPSDRFSAERTGGSVSTLTIQRTQQEDSAVYLCASSLARGPYEQYFGPGTRLTVT.

J is TRBJ1-4 and V is TRBV5-1; TRBD1 is a possible D gene (5 bases). The CDR3 is 15 amino acids. With 4 bases removed from V and 6 bases from J, the gap between germline ends came to 16 bases. Germline values: CDR1 SGHRS, CDR2 YFSETQ. The CDR3 spells CASSPTFTGDEKLFF. The CDR3 nucleotides are TGCGCCAGCAGCCCCACATTCACGGGGGATGAAAAACTGTTTTTT.

V gene TRBV4-1 combines with J gene TRBJ1-6, with a possible D match to TRBD1 (6 bases). The germline V gene has CDR1 MGHRA and CDR2 YSYEKL. V was clipped by 3 bases and J by 10 bases, with 16 bases between them. This CDR3 is 15 amino acids long. The CDR3 is CASSHLLQGLSPLHF. The CDR3 region has the DNA TGCGCCAGCAGCCATCTCTTACAGGGATTGTCACCCCTCCACTTT.

The chain uses TRBV5-1 and TRBJ2-3, with 7 bases lining up with TRBD1. The V segment lost 0 bases and the J segment 6 bases; nucleotides outside the gene matches: 4. This CDR3 comprises 14 residues. Germline V gene lookup returns CDR1 SGHRS and CDR2 YFSETQ. For the CDR3, the DNA is TGCGCCAGCAGCTTGGACAGGGGCCTTGATACGCAGTATTTT. Translating it yields CASSLDRGLDTQYF.

The rearrangement links TRBV19 to TRBJ2-7; 8 bases are a match to TRBD1. Looked up from germline, CDR1 is LNHDA and CDR2 is SQIVND (reference sequence). V trimming: 5 bases; J trimming: 6 bases; junction bases outside the gene matches: 15. The CDR3 length is 16 residues. CDR3 nucleotide sequence: TGTGCCAGTAGTCGCCCTGCGGGGACAGGTGCCGGCGAGCAGTACTTC. Translating it yields CASSRPAGTGAGEQYF.

The chain carries TRBV2 and TRBJ2-7; 7 bases fit TRBD2. This CDR3 has 13 amino acids. The germline CDR1 and CDR2 sequences are SNHLY and FYNNEI. V dropped 7 bases and J dropped 3; count of bases not matched to a gene: 6. The CDR3 loop is CASKSGTGYEQYF. The CDR3 DNA sequence: TGTGCCAGCAAAAGCGGGACTGGCTACGAGCAGTACTTC.

The chain has TRBV29-1 and TRBJ2-7; D perhaps matches TRBD2 (7 bases). The CDR3 spans 13 residues. Germline V gives CDR1 SQVTM, CDR2 ANQGSEA. Trimming left V 5 bases short and J 5 bases short, with 16 bases between. CDR3 coding DNA: TGCAGCGTTCTCGGGGGGCTGGCTAACGAGCAGTACTTC. Translating it yields CSVLGGLANEQYF.

The rearrangement joins TRBV3-1 (or the pseudogene TRBV3-2) to TRBJ2-1, with TRBD1 matching over 11 bases. Germline V gene sequence: CDR1 LGHDT, CDR2 YNNKEL (reference sequence). The CDR3 is 17 amino acids. V was clipped by 4 bases and J by 8 bases; unmatched bases: 13. CDR3 region: CASSPTFPGTGGDEQFF. In DNA form, the CDR3 reads TGTGCCAGCAGCCCGACCTTTCCCGGGACAGGGGGAGATGAGCAGTTCTTC.

The chain joins TRBV19 to TRBJ2-2; D might be TRBD1 (6 bases). Trimming stripped 9 bases from V and 1 base from J, with 12 bases between. CDR1 and CDR2 (germline): LNHDA, SQIVND (reference sequence). The CDR3 spans 14 residues. The CDR3 here is CASLTRGNTGELFF. In DNA form, the CDR3 reads TGTGCCAGCCTTACCAGGGGGAACACCGGGGAGCTGTTTTTT.